Shown below are 14 T cell receptor beta chains from a single sample sequenced in a study of response to subunit inactivated influenza vaccine. MiXCR, run by TCRdb on the RT-PCR reads, gives a single entry per CDR3 protein. Found here are about 240,000 distinct CDR3 sequences, over 9% of them singletons; the top ten hold about 7.8%. The sequences come from non-naive T cells sorted from PBMCs, collected less than 15 days before vaccination. The receptors shown here come from a man aged 45-60 years who received an inactivated influenza vaccine.

The genes are TRBV10-3 and TRBJ2-1; TRBD1 or TRBD2 may be the D gene (6 bases each). Trimming left V 3 bases short and J 13 bases short, with 10 bases between. CDR3 length: 11 amino acids. The germline CDR1 and CDR2 sequences are ENHRY and SYGVKD. CDR3: CAISDGGLQFF. The CDR3 DNA sequence: TGTGCCATCAGTGACGGGGGCCTACAGTTCTTC.

The rearrangement joins TRBV7-9 to TRBJ2-7, with TRBD2 as a possible D gene (7 bases). Germline assignment: CDR1 SEHNR and CDR2 FQNEAQ (reference sequence). Trimming cost V 0 bases and J 3 bases, with 12 bases left between them. The CDR3 covers 15 residues. The CDR3: CASSLARGGSYEQYF. The CDR3 DNA is TGTGCCAGCAGCTTAGCGAGGGGGGGCAGCTACGAGCAGTACTTC.

This clonotype was seen a handful of times. CDR3 in DNA: TGTGCCAGCAGCACAACGGGGCGGACGGTCACCGGGGAGCTGTTTTTT. It specifies CASSTTGRTVTGELFF. The chain is built from TRBV5-6 and TRBJ2-2; the D gene could be TRBD1 or TRBD2 (5 bases each). The V gene's germline CDR1 is SGHDT and CDR2 YYEEEE. The CDR3 has 16 residues. Trimming shortened V by 4 bases and J by 4 bases, and 17 bases separated the two germline ends.

This chain uses TRBV12-5 with TRBJ2-1, with 9 bases fitting TRBD2. The ends lost 3 bases at V and 7 bases at J; junction bases unmatched: 1. CDR1 and CDR2 (germline): LGHNT, FRNRAP. The CDR3 covers 13 residues. Written as DNA, the CDR3 is TGTGCTAGTGGTTTTAGCGGGAGAAATGAGCAGTTCTTC. This translates into CASGFSGRNEQFF.

This clonotype was seen many times. The V gene is TRBV7-2, the J gene TRBJ2-1, with a weak D call TRBD2 (6 bases). Germline CDR1 reads SGHTA; CDR2 reads FQGNSA. The CDR3 loop spans 14 amino acids. Trimming took off 1 base at V and 6 bases at J, with 10 bases between the two ends. The CDR3 region has the DNA TGTGCCAGCAGCTTAGGCGGGGCCCGCAATGAGCAGTTCTTC. This codes for CASSLGGARNEQFF.

CDR3 loop: CASSPRLAGGPDTQYF. The CDR3 DNA sequence: TGTGCCAGCAGCCCCCGACTAGCGGGAGGCCCAGATACGCAGTATTTT. V usage is TRBV6-2 or TRBV6-3 and J usage is TRBJ2-3; 13 bases map to TRBD2. The ends lost 6 bases at V and 4 bases at J; junction bases unmatched: 7. Germline V CDR1 and CDR2: MNHEY, SVGEGT. CDR3 length: 16 residues.

This clonotype was seen at least ten times. This chain connects TRBV4-3 to TRBJ1-6; the D is unclear. The CDR3 runs 17 residues. In germline, CDR1 is LGHNA, CDR2 YSLEER. Trimming stripped 0 bases from V and 9 bases from J, with 18 bases between. The CDR3 region has the DNA TGCGCCAGCAGCCAAGATGGACGGACCTACACCATTTCACCCCTCCACTTT. As protein: CASSQDGRTYTISPLHF.

Only a few counts were recorded for this clonotype. The V and J genes are TRBV20-1 and TRBJ2-2; no definite D call. The germline gives CDR1 DFQATT, CDR2 SNEGSKA (reference sequence). The CDR3 is 14 amino acids. With 2 bases removed from V and 3 bases from J, the gap between germline ends came to 10 bases. CDR3 in amino acids: CSARTSLHTGELFF. For the CDR3, the DNA is TGCAGTGCTAGAACATCGCTCCACACCGGGGAGCTGTTTTTT.

This clonotype was detected many times. This rearrangement joins TRBV5-1 to TRBJ1-3; 11 bases map to TRBD1. Per the germline V gene, CDR1 is SGHRS and CDR2 is YFSETQ. With 5 bases clipped from V and 10 bases from J, the junction kept 5 bases outside the gene matches. CDR3 length: 13 amino acids. Here the CDR3 reads CASSRDRGLTIYF. The CDR3 DNA reads as TGCGCCAGCAGTCGGGACAGGGGGTTGACCATATATTTT. The full variable domain, rest sourced from reference TRBV5-1 and TRBJ1-3, is KAGVTQTPRYLIKTRGQQVTLSCSPISGHRSVSWYQQTPGQGLQFLFEYFSETQRNKGNFPGRFSGRQFSNSRSEMNVSTLELGDSALYLCASSRDRGLTIYFGEGSWLTVV.

V is TRBV3-1 and J is TRBJ2-7; the match to TRBD2 covers 8 bases. V was pared by 1 base and J by 5 bases, with 7 bases of the junction left unmatched. This CDR3 spans 15 amino acids. Germline loops: CDR1 LGHDT, CDR2 YNNKEL (reference sequence). CDR3 region: CASSQAGGLAHEQYF. As DNA, the CDR3 is TGTGCCAGCAGCCAAGCGGGAGGACTAGCCCACGAGCAGTACTTC.

In its sample, this clonotype was seen a few times. The chain joins TRBV5-1 to TRBJ2-1, with D unclear. V was cut by 2 bases and J by 3 bases, with 12 bases left in between. The CDR3 spans 15 residues. Per the germline V gene, CDR1 is SGHRS and CDR2 is YFSETQ. The CDR3 reads CASSFQDPVYNEQFF. The CDR3 DNA sequence: TGCGCCAGCAGCTTTCAGGATCCAGTCTACAATGAGCAGTTCTTC.

This chain uses TRBV12-3 or TRBV12-4 with TRBJ1-5; TRBD1 matches at 7 bases. V shed 6 bases and J 2 bases; nucleotides not matched to a gene: 4. The CDR3 spans 14 residues. Here the CDR3 DNA reads TGTGCCAGCAGCTCTGACAGGGGCAATCAGCCCCAGCATTTT. Translated, it gives CASSSDRGNQPQHF.

The genes are TRBV5-1 and TRBJ2-3; 7 nucleotides agree with TRBD2. The CDR3 spans 16 residues. J lost 0 bases, V lost 1 base, and 5 bases had no gene match. Germline-derived CDR1 and CDR2 are SGHRS and YFSETQ. The CDR3 DNA is TGCGCCAGCAGCTTGTCCACTAGCGCAAGCACAGATACGCAGTATTTT. As protein: CASSLSTSASTDTQYF.

Only a few counts were recorded for this clonotype. This chain links TRBV4-3 with TRBJ2-1, with D possibly matching TRBD1 (5 bases). Looked up from germline, CDR1 is LGHNA and CDR2 is YSLEER. Trimming shortened V by 0 bases and J by 9 bases, and 21 bases separated the two germline ends. The CDR3 length is 17 residues. The CDR3 DNA sequence: TGCGCCAGCAGCCAAGAATATGGGGCCTTCATATCGGGTGAGCAGTTCTTC. Translated: CASSQEYGAFISGEQFF.